There are many counts of the clone carrying this TCR beta chain. Its antigen is still unknown. This entry is derived from a study of regulatory T cells in long-lasting Graves disease. Study results and caveats: Patients with persistent disease showed a bias toward TRBV28, TRBJ1-2 and TRBJ2-5.

This CDR3 comprises 13 residues. Germline CDR1 SGHAT, CDR2 FQNNGV. The ends lost 5 bases at V and 8 bases at J; junction bases unmatched: 6. The time point here: newly diagnosed GD, antithyroid drugs for less than 3 months. Making the TCR library involved RNA that had been extracted from PBMCs. Building of the TCR beta libraries involved iRepertoire HTBI primers and Arm-PCR of CDR3 regions. In TCRdb, the multiplex PCR reads were re-called with MiXCR into one record per CDR3 protein. This table holds some 200,000 distinct CDR3 sequences, roughly 20% found once. These sequences were also reported in another study, on T cells in Graves' hyperthyroidism and ophthalmopathy.

The material was peripheral blood mononuclear cells (PBMCs), obtained at new diagnosis, from a patient treated with antithyroid drugs. V usage is TRBV11-2 and J usage is TRBJ2-1; 7 positions agree with TRBD1. The sequence was obtained from a woman in her thirties with Graves disease. As DNA, the CDR3 is TGTGCCAGCAGCCCATACAGGGGTTATGAGCAGTTCTTC. Protein product: CASSPYRGYEQFF. Using reference TRBV11-2 and TRBJ2-1 for the parts outside the CDR3, the full variable domain is EAGVAQSPRYKIIEKRQSVAFWCNPISGHATLYWYQQILGQGPKLLIQFQNNGVVDDSQLPKDRFSAERLKGVDSTLKIQPAKLEDSAVYLCASSPYRGYEQFFGPGTRLTVL.